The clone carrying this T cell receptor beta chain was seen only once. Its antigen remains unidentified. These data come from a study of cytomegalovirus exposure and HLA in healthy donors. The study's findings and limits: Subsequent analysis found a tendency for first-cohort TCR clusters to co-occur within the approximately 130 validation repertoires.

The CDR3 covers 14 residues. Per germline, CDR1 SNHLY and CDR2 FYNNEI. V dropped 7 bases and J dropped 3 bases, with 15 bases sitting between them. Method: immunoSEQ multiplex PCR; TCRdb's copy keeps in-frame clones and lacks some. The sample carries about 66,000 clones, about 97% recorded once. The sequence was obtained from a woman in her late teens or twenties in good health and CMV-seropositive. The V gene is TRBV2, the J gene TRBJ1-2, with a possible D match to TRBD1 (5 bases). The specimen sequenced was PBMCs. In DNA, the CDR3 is TGTGCCAGCAAGAGGGAGGGGATAGACTATGGCTACACCTTC. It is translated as CASKREGIDYGYTF.